Listed here is a single T cell receptor beta chain. Its antigen is undetermined. Germline V gene sequence: CDR1 SGHNT, CDR2 YENEEA. V was shortened by 1 base and J by 3 bases, with 4 bases between the two germline ends. This CDR3 has 12 residues. The data were taken from a study of OX40 agonist ivuxolimab in advanced cancers. Across the study: The patients' treatment was ivuxolimab, an agonistic anti-OX40 (CD134) antibody. Study-wide results and limits: CD4+ and CD8+ T cells in blood underwent clonal expansion by week 6 at 0.1 to 3.0 mg/kg.

Assay: immunoSEQ multiplex PCR; the TCRdb copy retains only in-frame clones and omits some. The top ten clones hold roughly 15% of a sample with around 68,000 clones, more than 75% of them seen once. The chain joins TRBV11-3 to TRBJ2-7; no definite D call. The sequenced sample was CD4+ or CD8+ T cells sorted from blood, obtained in a trial of the OX40 agonist ivuxolimab. The sequence came from an adult with an advanced solid tumor such as melanoma, head and neck, liver or kidney cancer. In nucleotides, the CDR3 is TGTGCCAGCAGCTTAGTAGGCTACGAGCAGTACTTC. This translates into CASSLVGYEQYF. Looking up the rest from reference TRBV11-3 and TRBJ2-7 gives the full variable domain: EAGVVQSPRYKIIEKKQPVAFWCNPISGHNTLYWYLQNLGQGPELLIRYENEEAVDDSQLPKDRFSAERLKGVDSTLKIQPAELGDSAVYLCASSLVGYEQYFGPGTRLTVT.